The rows below give T cell receptor beta chains drawn from one sample of a study of tumor and adjacent non-tumor tissue in lung cancer. TCRdb redid the calling of the multiplex PCR reads with MiXCR, one entry per CDR3 protein. Of fewer than 55,000 distinct CDR3 sequences detected, roughly two thirds appear once; the ten largest clones hold under 20%. Sequencing input: distant non-tumor lung tissue. Receptors were obtained from a woman aged 40 to 50 with non-small cell lung cancer. CDR3s include the opening cysteine and the closing phenylalanine or tryptophan. The order of the fields is clone size, V gene, D gene, J gene, CDR3 DNA, CDR3 protein. The D gene is left open where the match is weak. Only part of the rows carry a size: once, few, many, or a class if the clone is expanded.

few,TRBV7-9,NA,TRBJ2-2,TGTGCCAGTCTAGTGGGAGGCCGGACCGGGGAGCTGTTTTTT,CASLVGGRTGELFF
once,TRBV4-1,NA,TRBJ1-1,TGCGCCATCAGCCCGCAACAGGGAGTGAAAACTGAAGCTTTCTTT,CAISPQQGVKTEAFF
NA,TRBV20-1,NA,TRBJ2-7,TGCAGTGCTAGGCGGGATGCCTACGAGCAGTACTTC,CSARRDAYEQYF
few,TRBV4-1,TRBD2,TRBJ2-5,TGCGCCAGTAGCACCGGGACTAACGAAGAGACCCGGTACTTC,CASSTGTNEETRYF
NA,TRBV28,TRBD1,TRBJ2-7,TGTCCCAGCAGGGGACAGGGAACTTACGAGCAGTACTTC,CPSRGQGTYEQYF
NA,TRBV24-1,NA,TRBJ1-1,TGTGCCGCCAGTGACCGACTCAGTAGGGGGGACACTGAAGCTTTCTTT,CAASDRLSRGDTEAFF
NA,TRBV11-2,NA,TRBJ2-1,TGTGCCAGCAGTCACAGTGGGGGGAGCGGACTTGAGCAGTTCTTC,CASSHSGGSGLEQFF
few,TRBV18,NA,TRBJ2-2,TGTGCCAGCTCAAAGACCGGGGTGTCCGGGGAGCTGTTTTTT,CASSKTGVSGELFF
NA,TRBV12-3/TRBV12-4,TRBD1,TRBJ1-4,TGCGCCAGCAGTTTCTGGCGCGACGGGACAGTTTTATCATCTAATGAAAAACTGTTTTTT,CASSFWRDGTVLSSNEKLFF
NA,TRBV11-2,TRBD1,TRBJ2-5,TGTGTCAGCAGCGATATCAGATCCACCGGGACAGCTCAAGAGACCCAGCACTTC,CVSSDIRSTGTAQETQHF
NA,TRBV7-9,NA,TRBJ2-1,TGTGCTAACAGCTACTCTACGACTGAGCAGTTCTTC,CANSYSTTEQFF
many,TRBV5-5,NA,TRBJ1-1,TGTGCCAGCAGCTCCTCCGGGACTTCCCTCATGAACACTGAAGCTTTCTTT,CASSSSGTSLMNTEAFF
many,TRBV6-1,NA,TRBJ1-2,TGTGCCAGCAGTGTCCCGCCCTATAACTATGGCTACACCTTC,CASSVPPYNYGYTF
once,TRBV6-1,TRBD1,TRBJ2-7,TGTGCCAGCAGGAGGACGGGACAGCTTCACAACGAGCAGTACTTC,CASRRTGQLHNEQYF
NA,TRBV11-3,NA,TRBJ2-5,TGTGCCAGCAGCTTATTCCAAGAGGCTCAGTACTTC,CASSLFQEAQYF
NA,TRBV7-8,NA,TRBJ1-3,TGTGCCAGCAGCTTAACAGCTGGAAACACCATATATTTT,CASSLTAGNTIYF
NA,TRBV7-9,TRBD1,TRBJ1-1,TGTGCCAGCAGCCAGATGACAGGGCCCTACACTGAAGCTTTCTTT,CASSQMTGPYTEAFF
NA,TRBV11-3,TRBD2,TRBJ2-1,TGTGCCAGCAGCCACGGGCGATTGGTAGCGGGAACCAATGAGCAGTTCTTC,CASSHGRLVAGTNEQFF
NA,TRBV10-2,NA,TRBJ2-7,TGCGCCAGCAAATTGACGCCTAGCAGGGGCGAGCAGTGCTTC,CASKLTPSRGEQCF
NA,TRBV11-1,NA,TRBJ2-6,TGTGCCAGCAGCCTAGGGTCAGTTAAGGTCAGCGTCCTGGCTTTC,CASSLGSVKVSVLAF
NA,TRBV11-2,NA,TRBJ2-1,TGTGCCAGCAGCATCAGCAATGAACAGTTCTTC,CASSISNEQFF
NA,TRBV29-1,TRBD2,TRBJ2-1,TGCAGCGTTGGACTAGCGGGAGGCCCCCGAGGTGAGCAGCTCTTC,CSVGLAGGPRGEQLF
NA,TRBV6-1,NA,TRBJ2-1,TGTGCCAGCTCCTTGGAGCCCCGCACTAGCTCCTACAGTGAGCAGTTCTTC,CASSLEPRTSSYSEQFF
once,TRBV5-4,NA,TRBJ2-2,TGTGCCAGCAGCTCCCGATCGTGGGGAAACACCGGGAAGCTGTTTTTT,CASSSRSWGNTGKLFF
NA,TRBV11-2,TRBD2,TRBJ2-1,TGTACCAGGAGCTTTTCGGCTAGCGGGTACAATGAGCAGTTCTTC,CTRSFSASGYNEQFF
many,TRBV25-1,TRBD1,TRBJ2-5,TGTGCCAGCAGTGAAAGGGGACAGACCCTGGAGGAGACCCAGTACTTC,CASSERGQTLEETQYF
NA,TRBV2,NA,TRBJ2-6,TGTGCCTCGAGAGGGGGAGTTGGCTCTGGGGTCAACGTCCTGACTTTC,CASRGGVGSGVNVLTF
NA,TRBV24-1,NA,TRBJ2-5,TGTACCACCAGTGATGCCCAGGGACCCCAAGAGACCCAATACTTC,CTTSDAQGPQETQYF
once,TRBV7-9,NA,TRBJ1-1,TGTGCCAGCAGGGGGGGACGGATGAACACTGATGCTTTCTTT,CASRGGRMNTDAFF
NA,TRBV6-5,NA,TRBJ1-2,TGTGCCAGCAGCGATAAGCGGGGGAGCTATTTCTACACCTTC,CASSDKRGSYFYTF
NA,TRBV6-1,TRBD2,TRBJ2-1,TGTACGAGCAGGTCACTAGCGGGGTTTACGGAAGAGCAGTTCTTC,CTSRSLAGFTEEQFF
once,TRBV5-6,NA,TRBJ2-6,TGTACCAGCCGATTCGGGGGATCTGGGGCCAACGTCCTGACTTTC,CTSRFGGSGANVLTF
NA,TRBV24-1,TRBD1,TRBJ2-1,TGTGCCACCAGTGGGTTGACAGGGGGCGTCTACAATGAGCAGTTCTTC,CATSGLTGGVYNEQFF
few,TRBV28,TRBD2,TRBJ2-7,TGTGCCAGCAGTTACCCGGAGAGGCGGGAGGGCGAGCAGTACTTC,CASSYPERREGEQYF
NA,TRBV10-3,NA,TRBJ2-1,TGTGCCACCAGGACGGATGGGACTCGACAAAATGAGCAGTTCTTC,CATRTDGTRQNEQFF
many,TRBV10-3,TRBD1,TRBJ2-5,TGTGCCACCCTCACTGGACAGGGCTCGACCCAGTACTTC,CATLTGQGSTQYF
few,TRBV2,TRBD2,TRBJ2-1,TGTGCCAGCAGTGCCCCGGGACTAGCGAACAATGGGCAGTTCTTC,CASSAPGLANNGQFF
NA,TRBV11-2,NA,TRBJ2-5,TGTGTCAGCAGCTTAGTTGGACGGAGGGCCCAAGAGAACCAGTACTTC,CVSSLVGRRAQENQYF
NA,TRBV6-1,NA,TRBJ1-2,TGTGCCACCAGTGAAATGAGGGGCAACTATGGTTACACCTTC,CATSEMRGNYGYTF
many,TRBV10-3,TRBD2,TRBJ2-3,TGTGCCAATATCTGTTGGCGGGAGGCCCCAGATACGCAGTATTTT,CANICWREAPDTQYF
many,TRBV10-1,TRBD1,TRBJ2-7,TGCGCCAGCAGCGTCGGGACAGGTCCTTTCTACGAGCAGTACTTC,CASSVGTGPFYEQYF
NA,TRBV4-2,TRBD2,TRBJ2-1,TGTGCCAGCAGCCAAGAGACCAGCGGGAATATAAATGAGCAGTTCTTC,CASSQETSGNINEQFF
NA,TRBV6-5,NA,TRBJ1-2,TGTGCCAGCAGCCAGAGAGGGGTCGGGTCTTACGGCTACACCTTC,CASSQRGVGSYGYTF
many,TRBV6-5,NA,TRBJ1-3,TGTGCCAGCAGTTACTCGAGAGGCCTCTCTGGAAACACCATATATTTT,CASSYSRGLSGNTIYF
NA,TRBV18,NA,TRBJ1-4,TGTGCCAGCTTGTCGAGGGCTGTGACAACTAATGAAAAACTGTTTTTT,CASLSRAVTTNEKLFF
NA,TRBV20-1,NA,TRBJ2-5,TGCAGTGCTAAACAAAGGGGGAGGGCCGGGGAGACCCAGTACTTC,CSAKQRGRAGETQYF
many,TRBV5-6,NA,TRBJ2-7,TGTGCCAGCAGCTTGGTGGGGGGTAACGAGCAGTACTTC,CASSLVGGNEQYF
NA,TRBV5-1,TRBD2,TRBJ2-2,TGCGCCAGCAGCCCACTTGCTAGCGGGAGTCGACCCGGGGAGCTGTTTTTT,CASSPLASGSRPGELFF
NA,TRBV10-3,NA,TRBJ2-3,TGTGCCATCGGTGAGGTGTCAGATACGCGGTATTTT,CAIGEVSDTRYF
NA,TRBV6-1,NA,TRBJ1-1,TGTGCCTGCAGGCATCGGGATGGTTTCGCTGAAGCTTACTTT,CACRHRDGFAEAYF
NA,TRBV20-1,NA,TRBJ2-7,TGCAGTGCTAGTCCCGTCCCCGGGGAAAGGGCGGTCCTAACCTACGAGCAGTACTTC,CSASPVPGERAVLTYEQYF
many,TRBV12-3/TRBV12-4,NA,TRBJ2-1,TGTGCCAGCAGTAAAGGGCTCTGGGGGGACAATGAGCAGTTCTTC,CASSKGLWGDNEQFF
NA,TRBV6-6,TRBD1,TRBJ1-3,TGTGCCAGCAGTTCCCGACAGGGTCGGACTGGAAACACCATATATTTT,CASSSRQGRTGNTIYF
NA,TRBV7-3,TRBD1,TRBJ2-3,TGTGCCAACAGCCAACAGGGGGGCGCTAGCACAGATACGCAGTATTTT,CANSQQGGASTDTQYF
NA,TRBV6-1,TRBD1,TRBJ2-2,TGTGCCAGCAGTGATAGGACAGGGAACACCGGGGAGATGTTTTTT,CASSDRTGNTGEMFF
many,TRBV20-1,NA,TRBJ2-7,TGCAGTGCTGGCGACGGACGGGGCTACGAGCAGTACTTC,CSAGDGRGYEQYF
NA,TRBV20-1,TRBD1,TRBJ1-5,TGCAGTGCTAAGGACAGGGCTCAGTCCCAGCATTTT,CSAKDRAQSQHF
many,TRBV11-3,NA,TRBJ1-4,TGTGCCAGCAGCCCCATTGGGGAACTTGAAAAACTGTTTTTT,CASSPIGELEKLFF
once,TRBV11-2,NA,TRBJ2-5,TGTGCCAGCAGCTTAGGGGGACAAGAGACCCAGTACTTC,CASSLGGQETQYF
NA,TRBV6-6,NA,TRBJ1-2,TGTGCCAGCAGCCCGGCTAGTGGGAGGGGCTACACCTTC,CASSPASGRGYTF